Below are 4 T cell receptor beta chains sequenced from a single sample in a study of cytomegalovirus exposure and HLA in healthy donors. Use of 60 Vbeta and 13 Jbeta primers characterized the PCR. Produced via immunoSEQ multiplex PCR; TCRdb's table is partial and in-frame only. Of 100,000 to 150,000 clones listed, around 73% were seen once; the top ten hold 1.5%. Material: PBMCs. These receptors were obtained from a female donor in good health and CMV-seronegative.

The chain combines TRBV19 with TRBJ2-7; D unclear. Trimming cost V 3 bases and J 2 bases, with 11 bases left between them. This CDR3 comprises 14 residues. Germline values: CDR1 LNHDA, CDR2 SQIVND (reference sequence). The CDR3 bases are TGTGCCAGTAGTATGGTTGACACCCCCTACGAGCAGTACTTC. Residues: CASSMVDTPYEQYF.

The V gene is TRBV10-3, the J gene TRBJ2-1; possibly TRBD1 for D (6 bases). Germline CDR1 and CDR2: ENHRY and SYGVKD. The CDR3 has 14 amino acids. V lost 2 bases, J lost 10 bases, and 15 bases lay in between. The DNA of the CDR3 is TGTGCCATCAGTGAGGTACCCACCCAGGGGGAGCAGTTCTTC. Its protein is CAISEVPTQGEQFF.

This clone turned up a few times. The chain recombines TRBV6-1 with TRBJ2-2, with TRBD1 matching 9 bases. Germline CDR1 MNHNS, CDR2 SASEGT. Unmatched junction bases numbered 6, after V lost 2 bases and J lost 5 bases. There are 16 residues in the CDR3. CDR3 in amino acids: CASSERNRGQTGELFF. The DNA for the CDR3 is TGTGCCAGCAGTGAACGCAACAGGGGGCAAACCGGGGAGCTGTTTTTT.

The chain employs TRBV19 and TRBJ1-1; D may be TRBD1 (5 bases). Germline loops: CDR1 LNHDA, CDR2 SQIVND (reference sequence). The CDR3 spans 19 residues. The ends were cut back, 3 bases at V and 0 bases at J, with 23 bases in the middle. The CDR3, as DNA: TGTGCCAGTAGTATGCGGGGCCAGGGCGAAGCCAAATTGAACACTGAAGCTTTCTTT. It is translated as CASSMRGQGEAKLNTEAFF.